The T cell receptor beta chain under discussion was sequenced for a study of T cell repertoires in cytomegalovirus infection. Notes on this clonotype: Its antigen remains unidentified.

TCRdb passed the reads through MiXCR, listing each CDR3 protein once. The sample contains 150,000 to 200,000 distinct CDR3 sequences, under 25% of which appear only once. This CDR3 region has 12 residues. V was shortened by 4 bases and J by 9 bases, with 10 bases between the two germline ends. Per the germline V gene, CDR1 is SNHLY and CDR2 is FYNNEI. Study-wide findings and caveats: Carriers of CMV and the relevant HLA type were discriminated by public TCR beta frequency.

Material for sequencing was PBMCs. V is TRBV2 and J is TRBJ2-1; TRBD2 might be the D (5 bases). This sequence was found in a human donor in good health (CMV status not recorded). Some clones in this sample may be carry-over from other donors' samples. The chain's CDR3 is CASSADSSEQFF. Here the CDR3 DNA reads TGTGCCAGCAGTGCGGACTCTAGTGAGCAGTTCTTC. Based on the CDR3 plus reference TRBV2 and TRBJ2-1, the full variable domain is EPEVTQTPSHQVTQMGQEVILRCVPISNHLYFYWYRQILGQKVEFLVSFYNNEISEKSEIFDDQFSVERPDGSNFTLKIRSTKLEDSAMYFCASSADSSEQFFGPGTRLTVL.